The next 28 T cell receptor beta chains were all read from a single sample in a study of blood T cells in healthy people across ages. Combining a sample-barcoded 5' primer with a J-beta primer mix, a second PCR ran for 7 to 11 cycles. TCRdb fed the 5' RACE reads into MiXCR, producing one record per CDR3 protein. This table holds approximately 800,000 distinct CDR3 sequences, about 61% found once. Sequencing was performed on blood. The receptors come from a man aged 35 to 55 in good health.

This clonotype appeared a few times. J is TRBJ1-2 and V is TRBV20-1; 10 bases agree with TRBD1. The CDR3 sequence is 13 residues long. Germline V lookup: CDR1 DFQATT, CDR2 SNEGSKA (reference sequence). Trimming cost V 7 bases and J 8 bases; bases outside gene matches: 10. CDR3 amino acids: CSVRDRGLWGYTF. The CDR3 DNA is TGCAGTGTACGGGACAGGGGTTTGTGGGGCTACACCTTC.

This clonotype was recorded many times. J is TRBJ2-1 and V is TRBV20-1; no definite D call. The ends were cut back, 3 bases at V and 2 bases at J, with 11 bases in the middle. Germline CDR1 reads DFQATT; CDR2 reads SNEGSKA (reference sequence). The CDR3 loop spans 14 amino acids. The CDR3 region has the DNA TGCAGTGCTAGTCTGGAGAGTACCTACAATGAGCAGTTCTTC. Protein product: CSASLESTYNEQFF.

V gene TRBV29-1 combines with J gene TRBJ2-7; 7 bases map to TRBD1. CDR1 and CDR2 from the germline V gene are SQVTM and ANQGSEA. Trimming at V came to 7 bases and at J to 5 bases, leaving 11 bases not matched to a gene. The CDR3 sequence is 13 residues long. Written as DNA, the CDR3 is TGCAGCGCACGACCCGGGACAGCAGACGAGCAGTACTTC. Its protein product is CSARPGTADEQYF.

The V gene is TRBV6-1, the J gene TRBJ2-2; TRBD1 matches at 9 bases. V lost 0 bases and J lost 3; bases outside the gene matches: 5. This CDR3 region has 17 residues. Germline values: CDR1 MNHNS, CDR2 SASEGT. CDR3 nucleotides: TGTGCCAGCAGTGAAGCTCTAGGACAGGGGTACACCGGGGAGCTGTTTTTT. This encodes CASSEALGQGYTGELFF.

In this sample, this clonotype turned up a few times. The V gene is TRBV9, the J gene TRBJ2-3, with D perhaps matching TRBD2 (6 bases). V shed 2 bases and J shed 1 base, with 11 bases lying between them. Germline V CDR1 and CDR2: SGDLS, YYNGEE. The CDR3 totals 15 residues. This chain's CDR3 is CASSVVGRGTDTQYF. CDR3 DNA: TGTGCCAGCAGCGTGGTCGGGAGAGGCACAGATACGCAGTATTTT.

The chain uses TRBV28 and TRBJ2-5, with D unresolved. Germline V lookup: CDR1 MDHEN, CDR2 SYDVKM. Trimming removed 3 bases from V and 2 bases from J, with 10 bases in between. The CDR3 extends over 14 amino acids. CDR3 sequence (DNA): TGTGCCAGCAGTTTTATGAGTGAGCAAGAGACCCAGTACTTC. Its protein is CASSFMSEQETQYF.

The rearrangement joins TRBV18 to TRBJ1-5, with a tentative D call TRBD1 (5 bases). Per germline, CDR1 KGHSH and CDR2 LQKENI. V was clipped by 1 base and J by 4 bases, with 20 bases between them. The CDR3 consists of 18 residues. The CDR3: CASSPLPGTTHQNQPQHF. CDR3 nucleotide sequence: TGTGCCAGCTCACCACTACCCGGGACGACCCACCAGAATCAGCCCCAGCATTTT.

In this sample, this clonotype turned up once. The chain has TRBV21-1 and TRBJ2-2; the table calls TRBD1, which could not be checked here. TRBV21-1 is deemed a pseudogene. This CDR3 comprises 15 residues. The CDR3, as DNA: TGTGCCAGCACGCCGGGGGCGGACCACACCGGGGAGCTGTTTTTT. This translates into CASTPGADHTGELFF.

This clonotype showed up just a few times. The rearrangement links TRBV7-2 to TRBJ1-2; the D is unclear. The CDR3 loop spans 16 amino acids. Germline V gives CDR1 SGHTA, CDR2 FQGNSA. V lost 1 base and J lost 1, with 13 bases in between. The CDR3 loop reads CASSLDFSGRNYGYTF. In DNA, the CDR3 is TGTGCCAGCAGCTTAGACTTTAGCGGACGTAACTATGGCTACACCTTC.

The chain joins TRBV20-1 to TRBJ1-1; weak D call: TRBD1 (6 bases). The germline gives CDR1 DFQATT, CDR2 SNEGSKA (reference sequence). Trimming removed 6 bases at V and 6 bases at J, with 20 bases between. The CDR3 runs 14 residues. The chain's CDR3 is CSAPRDIEESEAFF. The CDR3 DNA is TGCAGTGCCCCCAGGGACATTGAAGAGTCTGAAGCTTTCTTT.

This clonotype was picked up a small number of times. DNA for the CDR3: TGTGCCAGTAGTATGATTCGGATCATCCGTAATCAGCCCCAGCATTTT. Protein sequence: CASSMIRIIRNQPQHF. The chain is built from TRBV19 and TRBJ1-5; D ambiguous. V was clipped by 3 bases and J by 4 bases, with 16 bases between them. Germline V lookup: CDR1 LNHDA, CDR2 SQIVND (reference sequence). The CDR3 runs 16 residues.

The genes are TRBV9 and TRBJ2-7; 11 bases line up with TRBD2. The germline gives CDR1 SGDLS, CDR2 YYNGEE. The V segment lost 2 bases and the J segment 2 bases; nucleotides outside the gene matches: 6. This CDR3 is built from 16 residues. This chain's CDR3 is CASSVAGLAETYEQYF. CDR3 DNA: TGTGCCAGCAGCGTGGCGGGACTAGCGGAGACCTACGAGCAGTACTTC.

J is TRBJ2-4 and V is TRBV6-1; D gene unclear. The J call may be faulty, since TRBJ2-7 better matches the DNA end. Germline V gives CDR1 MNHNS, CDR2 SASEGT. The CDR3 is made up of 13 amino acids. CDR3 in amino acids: CASSEALTYEQYF. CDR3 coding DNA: TGTGCCAGCAGTGAAGCGTTAACCTACGAGCAGTACTTC.

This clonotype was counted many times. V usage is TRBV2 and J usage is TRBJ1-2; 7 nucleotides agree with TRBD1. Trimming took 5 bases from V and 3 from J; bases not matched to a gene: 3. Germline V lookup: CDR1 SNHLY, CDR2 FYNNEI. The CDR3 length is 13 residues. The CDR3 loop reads CASSQGQDYGYTF. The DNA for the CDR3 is TGTGCCAGCAGTCAAGGACAGGACTATGGCTACACCTTC. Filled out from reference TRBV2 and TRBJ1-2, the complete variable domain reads EPEVTQTPSHQVTQMGQEVILRCVPISNHLYFYWYRQILGQKVEFLVSFYNNEISEKSEIFDDQFSVERPDGSNFTLKIRSTKLEDSAMYFCASSQGQDYGYTFGSGTRLTVV.

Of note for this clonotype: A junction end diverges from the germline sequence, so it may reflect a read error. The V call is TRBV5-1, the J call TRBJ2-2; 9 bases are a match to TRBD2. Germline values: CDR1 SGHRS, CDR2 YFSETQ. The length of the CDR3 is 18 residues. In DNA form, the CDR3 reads TGCGCCAGCCAGCCTTCCCTCTCTAGCGGGATTAACATCGGGGAGCTGTTTTTT. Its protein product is CASQPSLSSGINIGELFF.

The CDR3 sequence: CASSESGGGGPGNTIYF. The CDR3 DNA follows: TGTGCCAGCAGTGAAAGTGGAGGGGGCGGTCCTGGAAACACCATATATTTT. V usage is TRBV9 and J usage is TRBJ1-3, with 7 bases fitting TRBD1. Trimming at V came to 5 bases and at J to 2 bases, leaving 13 bases not matched to a gene. The germline V gene encodes CDR1 SGDLS and CDR2 YYNGEE. CDR3 length equals 17 residues. Using reference TRBV9 and TRBJ1-3 for the parts outside the CDR3, the full variable domain is DSGVTQTPKHLITATGQRVTLRCSPRSGDLSVYWYQQSLDQGLQFLIQYYNGEERAKGNILERFSAQQFPDLHSELNLSSLELGDSALYFCASSESGGGGPGNTIYFGEGSWLTVV.

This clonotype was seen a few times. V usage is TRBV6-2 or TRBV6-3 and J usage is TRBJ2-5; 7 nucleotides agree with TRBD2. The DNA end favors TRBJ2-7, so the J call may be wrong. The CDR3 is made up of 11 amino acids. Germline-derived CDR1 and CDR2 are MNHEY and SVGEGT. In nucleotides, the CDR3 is TGTGCCAGCACACGGGGGGTCGAGCAGTACTTC. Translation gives CASTRGVEQYF.

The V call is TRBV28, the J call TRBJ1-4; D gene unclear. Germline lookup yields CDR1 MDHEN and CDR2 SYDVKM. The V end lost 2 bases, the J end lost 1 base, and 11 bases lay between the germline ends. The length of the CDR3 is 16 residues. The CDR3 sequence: CASSLAGGGTNEKLFF. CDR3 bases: TGTGCCAGCAGTTTAGCCGGAGGAGGAACTAATGAAAAACTGTTTTTT.

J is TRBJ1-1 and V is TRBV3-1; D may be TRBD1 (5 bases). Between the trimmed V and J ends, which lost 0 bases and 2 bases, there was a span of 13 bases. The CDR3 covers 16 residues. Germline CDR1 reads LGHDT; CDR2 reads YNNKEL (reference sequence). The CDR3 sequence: CASSQELGVKNTEAFF. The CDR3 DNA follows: TGTGCCAGCAGCCAAGAATTAGGGGTCAAAAACACTGAAGCTTTCTTT.

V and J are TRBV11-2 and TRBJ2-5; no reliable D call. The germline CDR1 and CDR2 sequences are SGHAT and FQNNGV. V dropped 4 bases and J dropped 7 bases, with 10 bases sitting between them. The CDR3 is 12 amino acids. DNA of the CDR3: TGTGCCAGCAGCTCTGACTTAGGGACCCAGTACTTC. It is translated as CASSSDLGTQYF.

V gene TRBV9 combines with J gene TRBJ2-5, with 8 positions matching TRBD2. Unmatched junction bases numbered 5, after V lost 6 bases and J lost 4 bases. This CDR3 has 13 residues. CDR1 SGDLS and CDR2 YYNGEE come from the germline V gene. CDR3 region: CASNSGGGETQYF. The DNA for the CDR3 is TGTGCCAGCAACAGCGGGGGAGGAGAGACCCAGTACTTC.

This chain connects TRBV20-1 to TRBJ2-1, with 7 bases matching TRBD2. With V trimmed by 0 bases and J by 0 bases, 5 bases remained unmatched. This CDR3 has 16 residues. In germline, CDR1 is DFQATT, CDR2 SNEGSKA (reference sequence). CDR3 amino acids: CSARDLGGDSYNEQFF. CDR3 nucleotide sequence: TGCAGTGCTAGAGATTTGGGAGGGGACTCCTACAATGAGCAGTTCTTC.

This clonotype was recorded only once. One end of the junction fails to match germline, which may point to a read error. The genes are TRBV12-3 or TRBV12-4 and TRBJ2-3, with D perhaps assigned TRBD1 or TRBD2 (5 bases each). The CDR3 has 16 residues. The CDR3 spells CASRKTGPSSTDTEYF. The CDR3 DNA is TGTGCCAGCAGGAAAACAGGACCTTCTAGCACAGATACGGAGTATTTT.

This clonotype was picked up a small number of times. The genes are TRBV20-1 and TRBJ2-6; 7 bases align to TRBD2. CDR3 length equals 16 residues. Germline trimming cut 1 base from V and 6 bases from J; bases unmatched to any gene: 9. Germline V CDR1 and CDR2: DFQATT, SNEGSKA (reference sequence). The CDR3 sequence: CSARGLRELSANVLTF. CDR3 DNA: TGCAGTGCTAGAGGGCTGCGGGAGCTTTCGGCCAACGTCCTGACTTTC.

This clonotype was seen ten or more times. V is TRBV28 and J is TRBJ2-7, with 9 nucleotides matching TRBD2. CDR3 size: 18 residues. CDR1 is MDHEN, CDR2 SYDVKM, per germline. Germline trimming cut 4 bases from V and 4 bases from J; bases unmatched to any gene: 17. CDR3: CASSSAGGAGRRDYEQYF. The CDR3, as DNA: TGTGCCAGCAGTTCGGCGGGAGGGGCTGGACGGAGAGATTACGAGCAGTACTTC.

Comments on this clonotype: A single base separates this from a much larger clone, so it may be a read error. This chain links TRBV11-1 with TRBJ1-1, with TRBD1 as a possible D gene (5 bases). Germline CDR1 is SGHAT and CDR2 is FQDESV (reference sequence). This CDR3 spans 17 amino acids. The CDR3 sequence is CASSSPKLGDLNTVAFF. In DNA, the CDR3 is TGTGCCAGCAGCTCCCCTAAGCTGGGGGATCTGAACACTGTAGCTTTCTTT.

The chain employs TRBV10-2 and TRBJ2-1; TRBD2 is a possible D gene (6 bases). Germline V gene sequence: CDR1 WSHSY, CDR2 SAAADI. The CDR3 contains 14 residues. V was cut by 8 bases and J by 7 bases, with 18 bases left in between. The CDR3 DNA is TGCGCCAGCCTCAGGGAGGAGGTGGGGAATGAGCAGTTCTTC. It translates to CASLREEVGNEQFF.

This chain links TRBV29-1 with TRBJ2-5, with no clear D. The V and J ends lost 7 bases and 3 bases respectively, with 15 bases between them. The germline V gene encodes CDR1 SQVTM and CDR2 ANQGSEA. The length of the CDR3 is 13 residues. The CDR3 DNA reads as TGCAGCGCCACTATGGTAGTCAAAGAGACCCAGTACTTC. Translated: CSATMVVKETQYF. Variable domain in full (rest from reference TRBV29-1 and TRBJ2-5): SAVISQKPSRDICQRGTSLTIQCQVDSQVTMMFWYRQQPGQSLTLIATANQGSEATYESGFVIDKFPISRPNLTFSTLTVSNMSPEDSSIYLCSATMVVKETQYFGPGTRLLVL.